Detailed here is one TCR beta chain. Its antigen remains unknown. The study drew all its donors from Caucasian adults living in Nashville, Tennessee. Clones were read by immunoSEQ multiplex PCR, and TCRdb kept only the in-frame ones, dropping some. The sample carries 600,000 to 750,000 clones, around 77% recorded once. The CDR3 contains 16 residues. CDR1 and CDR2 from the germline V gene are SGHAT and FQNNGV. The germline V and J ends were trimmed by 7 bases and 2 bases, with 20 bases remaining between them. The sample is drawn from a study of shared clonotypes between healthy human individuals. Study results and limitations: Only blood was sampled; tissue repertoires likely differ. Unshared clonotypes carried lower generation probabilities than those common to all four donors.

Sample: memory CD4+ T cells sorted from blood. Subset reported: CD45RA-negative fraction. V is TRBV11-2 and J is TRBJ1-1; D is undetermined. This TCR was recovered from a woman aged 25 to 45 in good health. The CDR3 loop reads CASKSKSWTANTEAFF. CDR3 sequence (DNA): TGTGCCAGCAAGTCTAAGTCTTGGACGGCCAACACTGAAGCTTTCTTT.